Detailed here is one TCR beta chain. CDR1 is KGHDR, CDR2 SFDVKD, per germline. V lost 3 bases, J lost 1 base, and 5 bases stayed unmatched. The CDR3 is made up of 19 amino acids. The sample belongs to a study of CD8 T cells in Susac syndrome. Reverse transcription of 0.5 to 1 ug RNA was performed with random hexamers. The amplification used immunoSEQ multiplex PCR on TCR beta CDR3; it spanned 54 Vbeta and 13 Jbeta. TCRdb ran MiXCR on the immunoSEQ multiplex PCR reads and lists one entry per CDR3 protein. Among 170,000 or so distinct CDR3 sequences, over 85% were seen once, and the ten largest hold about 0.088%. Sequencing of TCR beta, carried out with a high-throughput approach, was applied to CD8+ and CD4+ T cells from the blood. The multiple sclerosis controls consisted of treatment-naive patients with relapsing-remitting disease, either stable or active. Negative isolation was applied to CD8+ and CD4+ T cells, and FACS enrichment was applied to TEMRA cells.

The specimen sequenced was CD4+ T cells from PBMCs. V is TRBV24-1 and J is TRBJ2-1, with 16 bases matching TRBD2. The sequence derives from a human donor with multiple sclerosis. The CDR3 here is CATSDAGLAGGGSYNEQFF. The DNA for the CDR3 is TGTGCCACCAGTGATGCGGGACTAGCGGGGGGGGGTTCCTACAATGAGCAGTTCTTC.